This entry describes one T cell receptor beta chain. This specimen comes from a study of T cells after somatic rescue of genetic block. The CDR3 runs 16 residues. The germline gives CDR1 SGHAT, CDR2 FQNNGV. V was clipped by 0 bases and J by 6 bases; unmatched bases: 10. Generated by immunoSEQ multiplex PCR, the TCRdb table keeps only in-frame clones and is missing some. The repertoire consists of tens of thousands of clones, with roughly 90% occurring once and the leading ten covering roughly 2.8%. J is TRBJ2-7 and V is TRBV11-2; 8 bases are shared with TRBD2. This TCR came from a young man. Sequenced: peripheral blood mononuclear cells (PBMCs). CDR3 in DNA: TGTGCCAGCAGCTTAGATCCTGGACTAGCTAGCCGCGAGCAGTACTTC. It yields the protein CASSLDPGLASREQYF. Using reference TRBV11-2 and TRBJ2-7 for the parts outside the CDR3, the full variable domain is EAGVAQSPRYKIIEKRQSVAFWCNPISGHATLYWYQQILGQGPKLLIQFQNNGVVDDSQLPKDRFSAERLKGVDSTLKIQPAKLEDSAVYLCASSLDPGLASREQYFGPGTRLTVT.